This entry features one T cell receptor (beta chain) sequence. As yet, its antigen is unknown. Repertoires were generated with immunoSEQ multiplex PCR, while TCRdb's copy carries only in-frame clones and drops some. The profile shows some 70,000 clones, roughly 80% of them singletons. This sample is drawn from a study of OX40 agonist ivuxolimab in advanced cancers. Study-level points and caveats: In the 0.1 to 3.0 mg/kg range, CD4+ and CD8+ blood T cells had expanded clonally by week 6.

CDR1 is SGHAT, CDR2 FQNNGV, per germline. Trimming took 2 bases from V and 4 from J, leaving 8 bases between them. The CDR3 is 14 residues long. This TCR came from an adult with an advanced solid tumor such as melanoma, head and neck, liver or kidney cancer. Here the sequenced sample was CD4+ or CD8+ T cells sorted from blood, taken in a trial of the OX40 agonist ivuxolimab. The chain joins TRBV11-2 to TRBJ2-2; D gene ambiguous. CDR3 residues: CASSLQQSTGELFF. CDR3 nucleotides: TGTGCCAGCAGCTTACAGCAGAGCACCGGGGAGCTGTTTTTT.